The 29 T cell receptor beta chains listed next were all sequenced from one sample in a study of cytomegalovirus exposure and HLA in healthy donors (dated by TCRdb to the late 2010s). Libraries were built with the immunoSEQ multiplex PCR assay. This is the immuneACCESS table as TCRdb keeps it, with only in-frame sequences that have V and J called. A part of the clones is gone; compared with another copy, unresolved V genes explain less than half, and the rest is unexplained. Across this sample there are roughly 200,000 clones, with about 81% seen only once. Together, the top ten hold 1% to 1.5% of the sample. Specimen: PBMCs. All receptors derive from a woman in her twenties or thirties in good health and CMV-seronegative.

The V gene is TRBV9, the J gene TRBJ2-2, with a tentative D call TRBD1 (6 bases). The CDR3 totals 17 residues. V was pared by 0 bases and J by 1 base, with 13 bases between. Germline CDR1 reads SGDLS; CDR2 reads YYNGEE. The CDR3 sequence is CASSVGRTEMNTGELFF. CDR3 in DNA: TGTGCCAGCAGCGTAGGGAGGACAGAGATGAACACCGGGGAGCTGTTTTTT.

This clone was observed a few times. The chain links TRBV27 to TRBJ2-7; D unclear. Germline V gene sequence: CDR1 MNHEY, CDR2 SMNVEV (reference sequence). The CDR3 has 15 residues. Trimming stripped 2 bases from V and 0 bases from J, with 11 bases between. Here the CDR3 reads CASSLEARASYEQYF. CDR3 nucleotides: TGTGCCAGCAGTTTAGAGGCTAGAGCCTCCTACGAGCAGTACTTC.

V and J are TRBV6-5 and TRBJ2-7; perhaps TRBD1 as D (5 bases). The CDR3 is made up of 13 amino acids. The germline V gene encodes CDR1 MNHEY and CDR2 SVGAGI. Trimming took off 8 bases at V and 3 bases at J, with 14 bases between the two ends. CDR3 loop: CASSQGEFYEQYF. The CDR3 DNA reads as TGTGCCAGCTCTCAGGGCGAGTTCTACGAGCAGTACTTC.

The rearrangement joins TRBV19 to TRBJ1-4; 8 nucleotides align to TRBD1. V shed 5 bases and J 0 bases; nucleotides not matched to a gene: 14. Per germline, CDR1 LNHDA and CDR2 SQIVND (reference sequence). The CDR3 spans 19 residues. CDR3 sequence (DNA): TGTGCCAGTAGTCCATACCGGGACAGGAGTTTTGCAACTAATGAAAAACTGTTTTTT. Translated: CASSPYRDRSFATNEKLFF.

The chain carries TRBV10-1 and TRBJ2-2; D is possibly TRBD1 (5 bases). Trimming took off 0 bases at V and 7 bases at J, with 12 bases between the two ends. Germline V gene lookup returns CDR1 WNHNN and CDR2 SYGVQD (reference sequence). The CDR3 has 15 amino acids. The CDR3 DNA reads TGCGCCAGCAGTGAGTCTCAGGGATCGGGCGGGGAGCTGTTTTTT. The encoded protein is CASSESQGSGGELFF.

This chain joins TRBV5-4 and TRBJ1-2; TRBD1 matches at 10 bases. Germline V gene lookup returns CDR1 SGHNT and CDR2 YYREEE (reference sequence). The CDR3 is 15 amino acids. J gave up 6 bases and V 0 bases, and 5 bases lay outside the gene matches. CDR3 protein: CASSLVETGGNGYTF. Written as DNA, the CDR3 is TGTGCCAGCAGCTTGGTTGAGACAGGGGGCAATGGCTACACCTTC.

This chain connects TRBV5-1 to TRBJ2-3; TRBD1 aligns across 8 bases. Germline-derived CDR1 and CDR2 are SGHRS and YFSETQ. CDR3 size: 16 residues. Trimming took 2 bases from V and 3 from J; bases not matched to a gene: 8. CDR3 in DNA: TGCGCCAGCAGCTTAAGACCGGGACAGGCGACAGATACGCAGTATTTT. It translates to CASSLRPGQATDTQYF.

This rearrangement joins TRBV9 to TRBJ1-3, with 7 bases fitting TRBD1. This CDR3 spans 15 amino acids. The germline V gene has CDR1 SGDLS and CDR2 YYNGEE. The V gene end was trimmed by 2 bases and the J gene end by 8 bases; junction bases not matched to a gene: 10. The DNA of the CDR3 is TGTGCCAGCAGCGTCGGGACAGTTGGAGAAGACACCATATATTTT. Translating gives CASSVGTVGEDTIYF.

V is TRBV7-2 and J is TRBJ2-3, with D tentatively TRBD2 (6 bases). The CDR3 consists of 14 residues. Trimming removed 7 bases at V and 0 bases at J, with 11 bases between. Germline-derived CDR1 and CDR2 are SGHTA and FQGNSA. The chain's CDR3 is CASTRDFSTDTQYF. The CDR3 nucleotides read TGTGCCAGCACGAGGGACTTTAGCACAGATACGCAGTATTTT.

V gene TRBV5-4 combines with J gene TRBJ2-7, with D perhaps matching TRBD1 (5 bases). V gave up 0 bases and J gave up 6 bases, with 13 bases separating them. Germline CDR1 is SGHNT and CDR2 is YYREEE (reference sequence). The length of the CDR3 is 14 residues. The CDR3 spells CASSLDQGRFEQYF. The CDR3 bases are TGTGCCAGCAGCTTGGATCAGGGTCGGTTCGAGCAGTACTTC.

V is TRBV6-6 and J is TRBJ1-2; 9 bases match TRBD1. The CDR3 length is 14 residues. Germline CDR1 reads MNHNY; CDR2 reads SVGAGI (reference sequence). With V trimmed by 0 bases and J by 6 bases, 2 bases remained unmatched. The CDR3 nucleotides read TGTGCCAGCAGTTACTCTCGACAGGGGGATGGCTACACCTTC. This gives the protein CASSYSRQGDGYTF.

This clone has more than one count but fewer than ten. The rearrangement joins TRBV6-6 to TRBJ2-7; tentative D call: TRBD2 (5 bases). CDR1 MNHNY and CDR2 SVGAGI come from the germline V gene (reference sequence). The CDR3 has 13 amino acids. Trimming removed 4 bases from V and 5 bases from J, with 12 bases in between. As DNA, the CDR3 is TGTGCCAGCAGTTCCTTCCACGGGGACGAGCAGTACTTC. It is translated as CASSSFHGDEQYF.

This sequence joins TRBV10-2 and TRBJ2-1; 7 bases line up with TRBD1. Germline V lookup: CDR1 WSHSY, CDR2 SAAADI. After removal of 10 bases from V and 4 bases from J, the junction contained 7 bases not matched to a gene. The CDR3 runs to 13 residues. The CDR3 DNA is TGCGCCATCTCCGGGACAGAGTACAATGAGCAGTTCTTC. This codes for CAISGTEYNEQFF.

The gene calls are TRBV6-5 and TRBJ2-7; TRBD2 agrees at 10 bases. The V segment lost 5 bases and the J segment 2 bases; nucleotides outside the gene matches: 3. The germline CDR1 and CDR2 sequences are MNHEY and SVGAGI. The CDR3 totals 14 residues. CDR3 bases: TGTGCCAGCAGTCGAGCGGGAGGGCCCTACGAGCAGTACTTC. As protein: CASSRAGGPYEQYF.

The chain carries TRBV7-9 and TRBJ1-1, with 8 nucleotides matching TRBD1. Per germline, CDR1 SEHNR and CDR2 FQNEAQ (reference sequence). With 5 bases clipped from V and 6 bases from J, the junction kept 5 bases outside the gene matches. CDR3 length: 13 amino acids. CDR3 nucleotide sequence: TGTGCCAGCAGCCCAGGGGGCAGCGCTGAAGCTTTCTTT. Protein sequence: CASSPGGSAEAFF. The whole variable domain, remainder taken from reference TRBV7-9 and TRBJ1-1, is DTGVSQNPRHKITKRGQNVTFRCDPISEHNRLYWYRQTLGQGPEFLTYFQNEAQLEKSRLLSDRFSAERPKGSFSTLEIQRTEQGDSAMYLCASSPGGSAEAFFGQGTRLTVV.

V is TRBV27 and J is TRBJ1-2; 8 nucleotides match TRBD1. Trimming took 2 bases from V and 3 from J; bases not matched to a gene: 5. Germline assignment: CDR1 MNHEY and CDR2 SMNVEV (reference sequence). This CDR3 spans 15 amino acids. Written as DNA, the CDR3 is TGTGCCAGCAGTTTAAGGACAGGGCTACACTATGGCTACACCTTC. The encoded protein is CASSLRTGLHYGYTF.

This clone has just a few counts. The CDR3 sequence is CASTHRDTEAFF. The CDR3 DNA reads as TGTGCCAGTACCCACAGGGACACTGAAGCTTTCTTT. This chain connects TRBV6-1 to TRBJ1-1; D possibly corresponds to TRBD1 (6 bases). The CDR3 consists of 12 residues. Trimming took off 9 bases at V and 3 bases at J, with 11 bases between the two ends. Per the germline V gene, CDR1 is MNHNS and CDR2 is SASEGT.

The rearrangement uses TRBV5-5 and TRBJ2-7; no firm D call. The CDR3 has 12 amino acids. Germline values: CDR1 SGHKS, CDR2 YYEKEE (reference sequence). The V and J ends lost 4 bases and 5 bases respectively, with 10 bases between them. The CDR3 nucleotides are TGTGCCAGCAGCGTCTTAGATGACGAGCAGTACTTC. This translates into CASSVLDDEQYF.

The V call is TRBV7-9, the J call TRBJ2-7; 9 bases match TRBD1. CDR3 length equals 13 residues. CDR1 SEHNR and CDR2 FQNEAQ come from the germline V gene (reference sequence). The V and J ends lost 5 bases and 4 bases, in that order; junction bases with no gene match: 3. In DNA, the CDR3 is TGTGCCAGCAGCGGGACAGGGAGGTACGAGCAGTACTTC. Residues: CASSGTGRYEQYF.

CDR3 in amino acids: CASSEVGSSGTEAFF. As DNA, the CDR3 is TGTGCCAGCAGTGAAGTAGGCAGTTCGGGCACTGAAGCTTTCTTT. The chain uses TRBV6-1 and TRBJ1-1, with no clear D. The CDR3 spans 15 residues. V was shortened by 1 base and J by 4 bases, with 13 bases between the two germline ends. Per the germline V gene, CDR1 is MNHNS and CDR2 is SASEGT.

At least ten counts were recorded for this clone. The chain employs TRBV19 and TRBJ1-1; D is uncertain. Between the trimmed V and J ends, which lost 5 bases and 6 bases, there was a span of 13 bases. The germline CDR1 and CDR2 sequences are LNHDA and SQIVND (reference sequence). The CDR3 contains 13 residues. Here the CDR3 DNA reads TGTGCCAGTAGTTGGCCAGGTCTCGCTGAAGCTTTCTTT. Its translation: CASSWPGLAEAFF.

CDR3 residues: CAGVGPGGYTF. The CDR3 DNA is TGTGCCGGTGTGGGGCCCGGGGGCTACACCTTC. V is TRBV30 and J is TRBJ1-2; a weak D match, TRBD1 (5 bases). Germline loops: CDR1 GTSNPN, CDR2 SVGIG (reference sequence). This CDR3 comprises 11 residues. V lost 8 bases to trimming and J lost 8 bases, with 15 bases between them.

CDR3 nucleotide sequence: TGCGCCAGCAGCTTGGTGGCCAGGGGGCCATGGGGCTACACCTTC. The encoded protein is CASSLVARGPWGYTF. V is TRBV5-1 and J is TRBJ1-2, with 8 bases matching TRBD1. V lost 0 bases, J lost 8 bases, and 9 bases stayed unmatched. CDR3 size: 15 residues. Looked up from germline, CDR1 is SGHRS and CDR2 is YFSETQ.

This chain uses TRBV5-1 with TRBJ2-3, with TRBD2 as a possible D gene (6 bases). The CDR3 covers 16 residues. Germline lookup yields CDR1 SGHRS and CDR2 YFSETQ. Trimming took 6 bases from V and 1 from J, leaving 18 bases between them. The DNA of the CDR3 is TGCGCCAGCACTAAGCAGGCGGGATCGGGCACAGATACGCAGTATTTT. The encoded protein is CASTKQAGSGTDTQYF.

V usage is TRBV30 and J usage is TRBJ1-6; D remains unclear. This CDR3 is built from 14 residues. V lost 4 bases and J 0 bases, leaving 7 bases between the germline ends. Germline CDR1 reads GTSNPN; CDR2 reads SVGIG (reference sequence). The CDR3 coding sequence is TGTGCCTGGACGTTGAGCTCCTATAATTCACCCCTCCACTTT. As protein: CAWTLSSYNSPLHF.

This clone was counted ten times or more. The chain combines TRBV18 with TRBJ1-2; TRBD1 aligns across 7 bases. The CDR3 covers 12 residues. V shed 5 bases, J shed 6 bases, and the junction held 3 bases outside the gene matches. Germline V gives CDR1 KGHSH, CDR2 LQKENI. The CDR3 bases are TGTGCCAGCTCAGCGACAGGGAATGGCTACACCTTC. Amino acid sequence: CASSATGNGYTF. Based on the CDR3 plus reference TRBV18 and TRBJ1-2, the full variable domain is NAGVMQNPRHLVRRRGQEARLRCSPMKGHSHVYWYRQLPEEGLKFMVYLQKENIIDESGMPKERFSAEFPKEGPSILRIQQVVRGDSAAYFCASSATGNGYTFGSGTRLTVV.

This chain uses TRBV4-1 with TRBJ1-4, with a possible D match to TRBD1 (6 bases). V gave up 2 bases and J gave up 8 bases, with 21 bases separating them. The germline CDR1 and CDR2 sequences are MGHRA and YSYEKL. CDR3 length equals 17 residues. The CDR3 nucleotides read TGCGCCAGCAGCCAAAATATTCCGACAGGCGGACGGGAAAAACTGTTTTTT. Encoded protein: CASSQNIPTGGREKLFF.

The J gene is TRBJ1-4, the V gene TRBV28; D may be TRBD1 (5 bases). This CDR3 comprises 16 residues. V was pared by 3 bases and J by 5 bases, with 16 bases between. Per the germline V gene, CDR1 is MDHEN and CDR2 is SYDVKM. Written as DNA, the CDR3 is TGTGCCAGCAGTTTGTGGGCGGTGAACAGGAATGAAAAACTGTTTTTT. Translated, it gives CASSLWAVNRNEKLFF.

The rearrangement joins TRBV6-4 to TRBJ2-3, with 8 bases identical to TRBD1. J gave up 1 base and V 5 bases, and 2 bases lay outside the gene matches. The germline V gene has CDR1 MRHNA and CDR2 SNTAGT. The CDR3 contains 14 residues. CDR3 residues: CASSLQGGTDTQYF. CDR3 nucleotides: TGTGCCAGCAGTTTACAGGGGGGCACAGATACGCAGTATTTT.